This T cell receptor (beta chain) was sequenced in a study of identical twins. The study, taken as a whole, reports: Alpha sequences out of frame and shared by twins had excess low generation probability. Analyses of zero insertions could be partly confounded by invariant MAIT and iNKT cells.

Healthy Caucasians provided all donations. TCRdb called the 5' RACE reads again in MiXCR, with one record for every CDR3 protein. The table includes roughly 280,000 distinct CDR3 sequences, 8.5% to 9.5% detected once. The germline V and J ends were trimmed by 4 bases and 0 bases, with 9 bases remaining between them. This CDR3 has 14 residues. As regards this clonotype: Its antigen remains unknown.

The same specimen was also included in a second study, on yellow fever vaccine responses in identical twins.

The chain recombines TRBV12-3 or TRBV12-4 with TRBJ2-5, with D unresolved. This clonotype was obtained from a young woman in good health. Source material: CD8+ T cells sorted from blood. The CDR3 region is CASSSTQYQETQYF. CDR3 sequence (DNA): TGTGCCAGCAGTTCCACACAGTACCAAGAGACCCAGTACTTC.